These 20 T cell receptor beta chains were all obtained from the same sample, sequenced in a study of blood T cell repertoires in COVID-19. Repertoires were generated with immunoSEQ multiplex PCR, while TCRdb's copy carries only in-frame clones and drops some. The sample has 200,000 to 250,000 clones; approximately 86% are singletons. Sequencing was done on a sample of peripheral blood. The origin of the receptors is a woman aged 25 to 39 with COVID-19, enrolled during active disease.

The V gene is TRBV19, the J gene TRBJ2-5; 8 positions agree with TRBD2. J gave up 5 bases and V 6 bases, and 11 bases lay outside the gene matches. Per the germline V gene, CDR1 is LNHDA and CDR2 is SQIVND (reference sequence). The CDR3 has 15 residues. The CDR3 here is CASSHPGGARETQYF. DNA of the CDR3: TGTGCCAGTAGCCACCCGGGGGGGGCGCGGGAGACCCAGTACTTC.

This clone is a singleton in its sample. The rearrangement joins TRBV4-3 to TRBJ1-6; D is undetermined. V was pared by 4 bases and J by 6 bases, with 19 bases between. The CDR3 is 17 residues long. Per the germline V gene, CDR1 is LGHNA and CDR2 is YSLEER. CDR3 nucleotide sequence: TGCGCCAGCAGCCTCCACTCGGGGTCGGGTTTTAATTCACCCCTCCACTTT. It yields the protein CASSLHSGSGFNSPLHF.

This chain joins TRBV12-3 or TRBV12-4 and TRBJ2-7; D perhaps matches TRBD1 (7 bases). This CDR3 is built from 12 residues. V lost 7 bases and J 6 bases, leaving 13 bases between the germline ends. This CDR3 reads CASTQGGSEQYF. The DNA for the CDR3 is TGTGCCAGCACCCAGGGGGGCAGCGAGCAGTACTTC.

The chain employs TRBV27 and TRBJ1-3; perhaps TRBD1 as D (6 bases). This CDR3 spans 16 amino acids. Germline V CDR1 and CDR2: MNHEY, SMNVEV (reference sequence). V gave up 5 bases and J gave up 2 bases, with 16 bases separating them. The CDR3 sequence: CASSPSQGEAGNTIYF. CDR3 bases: TGTGCCAGCAGTCCATCACAGGGAGAAGCTGGAAACACCATATATTTT.

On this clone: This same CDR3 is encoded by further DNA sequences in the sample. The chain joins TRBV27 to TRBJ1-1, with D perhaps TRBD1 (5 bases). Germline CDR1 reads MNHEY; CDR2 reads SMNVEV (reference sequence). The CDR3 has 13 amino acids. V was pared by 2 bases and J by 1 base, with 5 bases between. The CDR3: CASSLGANTEAFF. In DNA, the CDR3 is TGTGCCAGCAGTTTAGGGGCGAACACTGAAGCTTTCTTT.

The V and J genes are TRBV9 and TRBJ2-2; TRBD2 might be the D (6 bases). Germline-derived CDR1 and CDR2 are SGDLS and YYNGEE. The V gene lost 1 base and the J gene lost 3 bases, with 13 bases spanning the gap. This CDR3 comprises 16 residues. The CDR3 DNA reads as TGTGCCAGCAGCGTAAGGCCGGGAGAGGACACCGGGGAGCTGTTTTTT. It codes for CASSVRPGEDTGELFF. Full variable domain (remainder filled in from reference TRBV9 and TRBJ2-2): DSGVTQTPKHLITATGQRVTLRCSPRSGDLSVYWYQQSLDQGLQFLIQYYNGEERAKGNILERFSAQQFPDLHSELNLSSLELGDSALYFCASSVRPGEDTGELFFGEGSRLTVL.

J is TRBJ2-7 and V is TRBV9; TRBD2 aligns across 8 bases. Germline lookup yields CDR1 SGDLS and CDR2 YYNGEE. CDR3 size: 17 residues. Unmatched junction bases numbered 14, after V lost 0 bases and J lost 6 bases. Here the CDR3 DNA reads TGTGCCAGCAGCGTAGGGACTAGCCTCTCTGGCCGAACCGAGCAGTACTTC. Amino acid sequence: CASSVGTSLSGRTEQYF.

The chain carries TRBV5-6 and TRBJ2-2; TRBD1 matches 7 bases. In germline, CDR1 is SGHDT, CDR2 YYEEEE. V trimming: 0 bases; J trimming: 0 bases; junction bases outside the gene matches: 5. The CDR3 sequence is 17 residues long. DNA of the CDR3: TGTGCCAGCAGCTTGGAACAGGGGCCCGCGAACACCGGGGAGCTGTTTTTT. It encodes CASSLEQGPANTGELFF.

This CDR3 is CASSQEWGQMNTEAFF. CDR3 nucleotides: TGTGCCAGCAGCCAAGAATGGGGGCAGATGAACACTGAAGCTTTCTTT. The V gene is TRBV4-2, the J gene TRBJ1-1; TRBD1 might be the D (6 bases). V shed 0 bases and J shed 0 bases, with 11 bases lying between them. The CDR3 spans 16 residues. Per the germline V gene, CDR1 is LGHNA and CDR2 is YNFKEQ.

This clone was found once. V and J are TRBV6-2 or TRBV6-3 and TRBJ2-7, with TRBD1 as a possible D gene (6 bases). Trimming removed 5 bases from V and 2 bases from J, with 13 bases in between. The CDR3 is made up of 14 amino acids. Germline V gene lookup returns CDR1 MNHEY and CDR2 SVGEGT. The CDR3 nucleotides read TGTGCCAGCAGTGCATTACAGGGACCCTACGAGCAGTACTTC. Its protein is CASSALQGPYEQYF.

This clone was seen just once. CDR3 in amino acids: CASSPGQGISSYNEQFF. In DNA form, the CDR3 reads TGTGCCAGCAGCCCGGGACAGGGGATAAGCTCCTACAATGAGCAGTTCTTC. The chain recombines TRBV5-4 with TRBJ2-1; 10 nucleotides align to TRBD1. The J segment lost 0 bases and the V segment lost 4 bases, leaving 7 bases of the junction unmatched. Germline V gives CDR1 SGHNT, CDR2 YYREEE (reference sequence). This CDR3 is 17 amino acids long.

The CDR3 sequence: CASSDPAGARNEQYF. Written as DNA, the CDR3 is TGTGCCAGCAGCGATCCTGCAGGGGCGCGAAACGAGCAGTACTTC. The rearrangement uses TRBV5-4 and TRBJ2-7; weak D call: TRBD1 (6 bases). From germline, CDR1 is SGHNT and CDR2 YYREEE (reference sequence). The CDR3 spans 15 residues. Trimming shortened V by 4 bases and J by 5 bases, and 19 bases separated the two germline ends. Full variable domain (remainder filled in from reference TRBV5-4 and TRBJ2-7): ETGVTQSPTHLIKTRGQQVTLRCSSQSGHNTVSWYQQALGQGPQFIFQYYREEENGRGNFPPRFSGLQFPNYSSELNVNALELDDSALYLCASSDPAGARNEQYFGPGTRLTVT.

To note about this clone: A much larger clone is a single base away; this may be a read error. CDR3 nucleotide sequence: TGTGCCAGCAGCTTCACTAGCGGCACAGATACGCAGTATTTT. It encodes CASSFTSGTDTQYF. The rearrangement joins TRBV7-2 to TRBJ2-3, with TRBD2 matching 7 bases. The CDR3 is made up of 14 amino acids. Germline trimming cut 3 bases from V and 1 base from J; bases unmatched to any gene: 1. Germline lookup yields CDR1 SGHTA and CDR2 FQGNSA.

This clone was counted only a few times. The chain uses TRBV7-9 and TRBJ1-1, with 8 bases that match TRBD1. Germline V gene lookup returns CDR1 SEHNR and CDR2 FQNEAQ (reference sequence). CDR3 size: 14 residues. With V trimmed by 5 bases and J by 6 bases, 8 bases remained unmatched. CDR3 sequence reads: CASSQTGVTAEAFF. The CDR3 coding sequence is TGTGCCAGCAGCCAGACAGGGGTTACCGCTGAAGCTTTCTTT.

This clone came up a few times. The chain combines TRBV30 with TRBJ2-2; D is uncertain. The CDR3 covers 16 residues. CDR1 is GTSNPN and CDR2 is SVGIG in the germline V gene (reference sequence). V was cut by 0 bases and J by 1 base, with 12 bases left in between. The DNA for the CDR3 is TGTGCCTGGAGTGTATCCGGGTTAGTGAACACCGGGGAGCTGTTTTTT. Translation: CAWSVSGLVNTGELFF.

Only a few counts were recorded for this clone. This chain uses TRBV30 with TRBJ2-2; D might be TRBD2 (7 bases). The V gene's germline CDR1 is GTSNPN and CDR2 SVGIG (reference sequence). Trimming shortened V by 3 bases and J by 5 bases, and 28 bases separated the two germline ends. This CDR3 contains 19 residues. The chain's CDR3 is CAWRQGPWSRGRGTGELFF. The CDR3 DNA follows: TGTGCCTGGAGGCAGGGGCCGTGGTCGCGCGGGAGAGGGACCGGGGAGCTGTTTTTT.

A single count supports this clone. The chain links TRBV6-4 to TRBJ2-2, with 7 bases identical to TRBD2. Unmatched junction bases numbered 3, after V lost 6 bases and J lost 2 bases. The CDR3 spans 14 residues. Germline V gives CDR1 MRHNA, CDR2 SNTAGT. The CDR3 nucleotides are TGTGCCAGCAGGACTAGCTCAAACACCGGGGAGCTGTTTTTT. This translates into CASRTSSNTGELFF.

The CDR3 DNA is TGTGCCAGCAGTTACGCGACAGGGTTTCGCATTCAGTACTTC. Its translation is CASSYATGFRIQYF. The chain combines TRBV6-2 or TRBV6-3 with TRBJ2-4, with TRBD1 matching 7 bases. V gave up 2 bases and J gave up 9 bases; unmatched junction bases: 7. The germline gives CDR1 MNHEY, CDR2 SVGEGT. The CDR3 loop spans 14 amino acids.

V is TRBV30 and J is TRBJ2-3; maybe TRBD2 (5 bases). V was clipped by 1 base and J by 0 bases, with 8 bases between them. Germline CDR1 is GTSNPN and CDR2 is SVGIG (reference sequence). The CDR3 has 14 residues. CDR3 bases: TGTGCCTGGAGTGCTAGCCTTAGCACAGATACGCAGTATTTT. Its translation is CAWSASLSTDTQYF. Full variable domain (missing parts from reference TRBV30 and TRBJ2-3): SQTIHQWPATLVQPVGSPLSLECTVEGTSNPNLYWYRQAAGRGLQLLFYSVGIGQISSEVPQNLSASRPQDRQFILSSKKLLLSDSGFYLCAWSASLSTDTQYFGPGTRLTVL.

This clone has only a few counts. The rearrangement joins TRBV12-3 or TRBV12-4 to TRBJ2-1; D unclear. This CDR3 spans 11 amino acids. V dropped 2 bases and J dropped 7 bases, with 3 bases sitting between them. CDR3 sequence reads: CASSLLNEQFF. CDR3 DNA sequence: TGTGCCAGCAGTTTACTAAATGAGCAGTTCTTC.